The 31 T cell receptor beta chains below come from one sample, sequenced in a study of OX40 agonist ivuxolimab in advanced cancers. Only in-frame clones appear in the TCRdb table, and some are missing; sequencing was by immunoSEQ multiplex PCR. The table has around 87,000 clones, roughly 94% seen once. The material sequenced was CD4+ or CD8+ T cells sorted from blood, taken in a trial of the OX40 agonist ivuxolimab. The receptors stem from an adult with an advanced solid tumor such as melanoma, head and neck, liver or kidney cancer.

This chain links TRBV2 with TRBJ2-5; 13 nucleotides agree with TRBD2. Losses at the gene ends were 1 base for V and 5 bases for J; bases not matched to a gene: 7. The germline V gene encodes CDR1 SNHLY and CDR2 FYNNEI. CDR3 length: 17 amino acids. The DNA for the CDR3 is TGTGCCAGCAGTGAAGAACTAGCGGGAGGGACCAGGGAGACCCAGTACTTC. This encodes CASSEELAGGTRETQYF.

J is TRBJ1-1 and V is TRBV2, with no clear D. This CDR3 has 14 amino acids. Trimming pared 1 base from V and 6 bases from J, leaving 12 bases between. CDR1 is SNHLY, CDR2 FYNNEI, per germline. CDR3 protein: CASSEGALRSEAFF. CDR3 bases: TGTGCCAGCAGTGAAGGGGCCCTTCGATCTGAAGCTTTCTTT.

V gene TRBV27 combines with J gene TRBJ1-1; D gene uncertain. Trimming pared 5 bases from V and 0 bases from J, leaving 10 bases between. Germline values: CDR1 MNHEY, CDR2 SMNVEV (reference sequence). The CDR3 loop spans 14 amino acids. DNA of the CDR3: TGTGCCAGCAGTCAACAGAGCATGAACACTGAAGCTTTCTTT. Translation: CASSQQSMNTEAFF.

The chain is built from TRBV2 and TRBJ2-1, with D perhaps TRBD2 (6 bases). The CDR3 is 15 amino acids. The germline V gene has CDR1 SNHLY and CDR2 FYNNEI. The V gene lost 5 bases and the J gene lost 0 bases, with 11 bases spanning the gap. CDR3 DNA sequence: TGTGCCAGCAGTCTCGACGGGAGCTCCTACAATGAGCAGTTCTTC. Translation gives CASSLDGSSYNEQFF.

The chain links TRBV6-6 to TRBJ1-5; D remains unclear. CDR3 length: 12 residues. Germline-derived CDR1 and CDR2 are MNHNY and SVGAGI (reference sequence). Trimming stripped 4 bases from V and 3 bases from J, with 4 bases between. The CDR3 here is CASSLHNQPQHF. The CDR3 nucleotides read TGTGCCAGCAGTTTACACAATCAGCCCCAGCATTTT.

This rearrangement joins TRBV10-3 to TRBJ2-3; 7 bases align to TRBD2. Per germline, CDR1 ENHRY and CDR2 SYGVKD. After removal of 2 bases from V and 0 bases from J, the junction contained 5 bases not matched to a gene. This CDR3 has 16 residues. The CDR3 bases are TGTGCCATCAGTGAGGAACTAGCGTTTAGCACAGATACGCAGTATTTT. Translated: CAISEELAFSTDTQYF.

V gene TRBV29-1 combines with J gene TRBJ2-6; D gene unclear. Germline CDR1 is SQVTM and CDR2 is ANQGSEA. The CDR3 spans 14 residues. V lost 4 bases to trimming and J lost 1 base, with 8 bases between them. The chain's CDR3 is CSVVLGSGANVLTF. The CDR3 nucleotides are TGCAGCGTTGTTTTGGGGTCTGGGGCCAACGTCCTGACTTTC.

The chain carries TRBV11-2 and TRBJ2-7; D not certain. CDR1 is SGHAT and CDR2 is FQNNGV in the germline V gene. V was cut by 4 bases and J by 2 bases, with 3 bases left in between. This CDR3 region has 11 residues. The CDR3 bases are TGTGCCAGCAGCTCGACCTACGAGCAGTACTTC. This translates into CASSSTYEQYF.

CDR3: CASSLSQGRYNEQFF. Written as DNA, the CDR3 is TGTGCCAGCAGTTTGAGTCAGGGGAGATACAATGAGCAGTTCTTC. The rearrangement links TRBV27 to TRBJ2-1, with D possibly being TRBD1 (6 bases). This CDR3 region has 15 residues. Germline-derived CDR1 and CDR2 are MNHEY and SMNVEV (reference sequence). The V end lost 3 bases, the J end lost 4 bases, and 13 bases lay between the germline ends.

A single count supports this clone. The rearrangement links TRBV4-3 to TRBJ2-3, with a weak D call TRBD2 (6 bases). The CDR3 consists of 13 residues. CDR1 and CDR2 from the germline V gene are LGHNA and YSLEER. V was trimmed by 9 bases and J by 1 base, leaving 11 bases between them. CDR3 nucleotide sequence: TGCGCCAGTTCTGGGGAGGGCACAGATACGCAGTATTTT. Encoded protein: CASSGEGTDTQYF.

J is TRBJ1-5 and V is TRBV2; 10 positions match TRBD1. Germline values: CDR1 SNHLY, CDR2 FYNNEI. The CDR3 runs to 18 residues. The V gene end was trimmed by 6 bases and the J gene end by 0 bases; junction bases not matched to a gene: 11. The chain's CDR3 is CASSSNPTGGSSNQPQHF. DNA of the CDR3: TGTGCCAGCAGCTCCAACCCGACAGGGGGCAGTAGCAATCAGCCCCAGCATTTT. The full variable domain, with the rest looked up from reference TRBV2 and TRBJ1-5, is EPEVTQTPSHQVTQMGQEVILRCVPISNHLYFYWYRQILGQKVEFLVSFYNNEISEKSEIFDDQFSVERPDGSNFTLKIRSTKLEDSAMYFCASSSNPTGGSSNQPQHFGDGTRLSIL.

The V call is TRBV4-1, the J call TRBJ1-2; D call uncertain. V lost 4 bases, J lost 4 bases, and 16 bases lay in between. CDR1 is MGHRA, CDR2 YSYEKL, per germline. The CDR3 contains 15 residues. The CDR3 reads CASSPLSDGSYGYTF. The CDR3 region has the DNA TGCGCCAGCAGCCCCCTCAGCGACGGCTCCTATGGCTACACCTTC.

The rearrangement links TRBV2 to TRBJ1-2; TRBD1 matches 7 bases. This CDR3 region has 18 residues. V gave up 0 bases and J gave up 4 bases; unmatched junction bases: 14. Per germline, CDR1 SNHLY and CDR2 FYNNEI. CDR3 residues: CASSEAFSPTGTIYGYTF. DNA for the CDR3: TGTGCCAGCAGTGAAGCTTTCTCACCGACAGGGACAATCTATGGCTACACCTTC.

The chain carries TRBV2 and TRBJ1-5, with TRBD1 as a possible D gene (6 bases). The V gene's germline CDR1 is SNHLY and CDR2 FYNNEI. This CDR3 region has 13 residues. V lost 8 bases to trimming and J lost 3 bases, with 11 bases between them. CDR3 in DNA: TGTGCCAGCCAAAGGGGGGTCAATCAGCCCCAGCATTTT. It translates to CASQRGVNQPQHF.

The gene calls are TRBV10-2 and TRBJ1-3; 7 nucleotides align to TRBD1. Germline assignment: CDR1 WSHSY and CDR2 SAAADI. The CDR3 extends over 14 amino acids. The ends lost 6 bases at V and 2 bases at J; junction bases unmatched: 4. Written as DNA, the CDR3 is TGCGCCAGCAGCCCTACAGGGGCTGGAAACACCATATATTTT. It encodes CASSPTGAGNTIYF.

A few counts support this clone. The genes are TRBV15 and TRBJ1-3; D is ambiguous. The CDR3 runs 15 residues. The V end was cut by 3 bases, the J end by 2 bases, with 11 bases between. Looked up from germline, CDR1 is LNHNV and CDR2 is YYDKDF (reference sequence). In nucleotides, the CDR3 is TGTGCCACCAGCAGCTCCCTATACCCTGGAAACACCATATATTTT. Protein: CATSSSLYPGNTIYF.

V and J are TRBV29-1 and TRBJ2-4; D gene unclear. Trimming cost V 7 bases and J 0 bases, with 4 bases left between them. The CDR3 runs to 11 residues. The germline CDR1 and CDR2 sequences are SQVTM and ANQGSEA. The CDR3 protein is CSGVAKNIQYF. The CDR3 DNA sequence: TGCAGCGGAGTAGCCAAAAACATTCAGTACTTC.

The chain couples TRBV19 to TRBJ1-1, with D possibly being TRBD1 (5 bases). The V end lost 7 bases, the J end lost 1 base, and 7 bases lay between the germline ends. The CDR3 has 12 amino acids. CDR1 and CDR2 (germline): LNHDA, SQIVND (reference sequence). The chain's CDR3 is CASNRGNTEAFF. The CDR3 DNA follows: TGTGCCAGTAATAGGGGGAACACTGAAGCTTTCTTT.

The rearrangement links TRBV27 to TRBJ1-2; a possible D gene is TRBD1 (5 bases). The CDR3 has 16 amino acids. Germline loops: CDR1 MNHEY, CDR2 SMNVEV (reference sequence). Trimming pared 3 bases from V and 2 bases from J, leaving 16 bases between. CDR3 protein: CASSFGRPGVNYGYTF. The DNA of the CDR3 is TGTGCCAGCAGTTTTGGTCGACCGGGGGTCAACTATGGCTACACCTTC.

This sequence joins TRBV5-1 and TRBJ2-1; a possible D gene is TRBD1 (6 bases). Germline CDR1 is SGHRS and CDR2 is YFSETQ. The germline V and J ends were trimmed by 1 base and 4 bases, with 6 bases remaining between them. This CDR3 is built from 13 residues. CDR3 sequence reads: CASSLQGYNEQFF. As DNA, the CDR3 is TGCGCCAGCAGCTTGCAGGGGTACAATGAGCAGTTCTTC.

This chain connects TRBV19 to TRBJ1-5, with 9 bases identical to TRBD1. This CDR3 contains 15 residues. V lost 3 bases, J lost 4 bases, and 4 bases stayed unmatched. CDR1 is LNHDA and CDR2 is SQIVND in the germline V gene (reference sequence). The CDR3 loop is CASSIDRGDNQPQHF. CDR3 bases: TGTGCCAGTAGTATTGACAGGGGGGATAATCAGCCCCAGCATTTT.

In this sample, this clone turned up once. The chain uses TRBV7-9 and TRBJ2-3; 7 bases agree with TRBD2. The CDR3 has 17 residues. J was trimmed by 1 base and V by 0 bases; bases with no gene match: 7. Germline V gene data show CDR1 as SEHNR and CDR2 as FQNEAQ (reference sequence). CDR3 coding DNA: TGTGCCAGCAGCTTAGCCCTCACTAGCGAGGGCACAGATACGCAGTATTTT. Translating it yields CASSLALTSEGTDTQYF.

This clone came up once. The chain has TRBV6-1 and TRBJ1-1; D gene ambiguous. V lost 3 bases and J lost 3, with 14 bases in between. CDR3 size: 15 residues. Germline V lookup: CDR1 MNHNS, CDR2 SASEGT. The CDR3 protein is CASSDFPGRDTEAFF. The CDR3 region has the DNA TGTGCCAGCAGTGATTTTCCGGGAAGGGACACTGAAGCTTTCTTT.

The table lists this clone with a count of one. This chain connects TRBV1 to TRBJ2-6. TRBV1 corresponds to a pseudogene. The CDR3 contains 17 residues. In DNA, the CDR3 is TGCACCAGCAGTCAACTACGTGCACAAAGTCGGGCCAACGTCCTGACTTTC. Encoded protein: CTSSQLRAQSRANVLTF.

V gene TRBV15 combines with J gene TRBJ2-5; 12 nucleotides match TRBD2. Looked up from germline, CDR1 is LNHNV and CDR2 is YYDKDF (reference sequence). CDR3 size: 15 residues. V trimming: 1 base; J trimming: 4 bases; junction bases outside the gene matches: 1. CDR3 DNA: TGTGCCACCAGCAGAGCACTAGCGGGAGGAGAGACCCAGTACTTC. Its protein product is CATSRALAGGETQYF.

The chain employs TRBV27 and TRBJ2-4, with D perhaps TRBD2 (7 bases). The CDR3 loop spans 15 amino acids. Germline-derived CDR1 and CDR2 are MNHEY and SMNVEV (reference sequence). The V and J ends lost 2 bases and 7 bases respectively, with 15 bases between them. The CDR3 DNA sequence: TGTGCCAGCAGTTTAGTTGCGGGGGCGTTTAACATTCAGTACTTC. It specifies CASSLVAGAFNIQYF.

The sample holds one count of this clone. V usage is TRBV6-5 and J usage is TRBJ2-2; weak D call: TRBD2 (5 bases). There are 14 residues in the CDR3. Germline V gene sequence: CDR1 MNHEY, CDR2 SVGAGI. With 10 bases removed from V and 1 base from J, the gap between germline ends came to 13 bases. The DNA of the CDR3 is TGTGCCACTACGGGGTGGGGGAACACCGGGGAGCTGTTTTTT. Protein sequence: CATTGWGNTGELFF.

The chain links TRBV6-5 to TRBJ2-5; 9 bases are shared with TRBD2. The ends lost 0 bases at V and 4 bases at J; junction bases unmatched: 3. The CDR3 has 15 residues. CDR1 and CDR2 from the germline V gene are MNHEY and SVGAGI. CDR3 sequence: CASSYSGGRGETQYF. The CDR3 DNA is TGTGCCAGCAGTTACTCAGGCGGGAGGGGAGAGACCCAGTACTTC.

The chain has TRBV6-5 and TRBJ2-7, with D unresolved. This CDR3 has 13 residues. Looked up from germline, CDR1 is MNHEY and CDR2 is SVGAGI. Trimming took 5 bases from V and 7 from J, leaving 15 bases between them. The CDR3 spells CASSEGQPWEQYF. DNA of the CDR3: TGTGCCAGCAGTGAAGGGCAACCTTGGGAGCAGTACTTC.

This chain uses TRBV9 with TRBJ2-2; TRBD1 aligns across 8 bases. V shed 5 bases, J shed 7 bases, and the junction held 4 bases outside the gene matches. The CDR3 spans 13 residues. The V gene's germline CDR1 is SGDLS and CDR2 YYNGEE. The CDR3: CASRQGAGGELFF. Here the CDR3 DNA reads TGTGCCAGCAGGCAGGGGGCCGGCGGGGAGCTGTTTTTT.

The J gene is TRBJ1-3, the V gene TRBV27; D is uncertain. Germline assignment: CDR1 MNHEY and CDR2 SMNVEV (reference sequence). Trimming took 5 bases from V and 3 from J, leaving 2 bases between them. This CDR3 has 11 amino acids. The CDR3 here is CASSRGNTIYF. CDR3 sequence (DNA): TGTGCCAGCAGTCGTGGAAACACCATATATTTT.